The 5 T cell receptor beta chains in this list originate from one sample, sequenced in a study of blood T cell repertoires in COVID-19. Profiled with immunoSEQ multiplex PCR; TCRdb holds only in-frame clones, not every one. The sample shows 95,000 to 120,000 clones, approximately 90% of them seen only once. The sample comprised peripheral blood. The receptors stem from a woman between 50 and 59 years old with acute or convalescent COVID-19.

The CDR3 DNA follows: TGTGCCAGCAGCCTACGCGGGGGGCACCAAGAGACCCAGTACTTC. It is translated as CASSLRGGHQETQYF. The J gene is TRBJ2-5, the V gene TRBV3-1 (or the pseudogene TRBV3-2); TRBD2 matches 8 bases. CDR1 LGHDT and CDR2 YNNKEL come from the germline V gene (reference sequence). CDR3 length equals 15 residues. Germline trimming cut 4 bases from V and 0 bases from J; bases unmatched to any gene: 4.

The rearrangement links TRBV5-4 to TRBJ1-2, with 7 bases matching TRBD1. Germline CDR1 SGHNT, CDR2 YYREEE (reference sequence). With V trimmed by 4 bases and J by 7 bases, 10 bases remained unmatched. This CDR3 spans 14 amino acids. DNA for the CDR3: TGTGCCAGCAGCCCGGACAGGATTAAAAGTGGCTACACCTTC. It specifies CASSPDRIKSGYTF.

V is TRBV2 and J is TRBJ1-3; 12 bases fit TRBD1. Germline CDR1 is SNHLY and CDR2 is FYNNEI. V gave up 6 bases and J gave up 4 bases; unmatched junction bases: 4. The CDR3 covers 15 residues. DNA of the CDR3: TGTGCCAGCAGCCCGGGACAGGGGGCAGGAAACACCATATATTTT. Translated, it gives CASSPGQGAGNTIYF.

Notes on this clone: A read error may produce the germline difference seen at one junction end. V is TRBV6-2 or TRBV6-3 and J is TRBJ2-7, with D perhaps matching TRBD2 (5 bases). Germline loops: CDR1 MNHEY, CDR2 SVGEGT. The CDR3 runs to 15 residues. For the CDR3, the DNA is TGTGCCAGCAGTGGATTACGACTAAGCTCCCACGAGCAGTACTTC. It codes for CASSGLRLSSHEQYF.

The gene calls are TRBV20-1 and TRBJ1-5; 7 nucleotides match TRBD1. Germline-derived CDR1 and CDR2 are DFQATT and SNEGSKA (reference sequence). The CDR3 consists of 14 residues. The junction had 10 bases not matched to a gene; V was cut back by 6 bases and J by 5 bases. The CDR3 DNA follows: TGCAGTGCCAGTGTATCAGGGGGTTATCAGCCCCAGCATTTT. It codes for CSASVSGGYQPQHF.